This record concerns one TCR beta chain sequence. Its antigen is not known. The junction had 10 bases not matched to a gene; V was cut back by 6 bases and J by 6 bases. The CDR3 extends over 15 amino acids. Germline CDR1 reads MNHNY; CDR2 reads SVGAGI (reference sequence). The data stem from a study of cytomegalovirus exposure and HLA in healthy donors. The overall study: An earlier analysis found 120 million or so unique TCR beta sequences from approximately 190 million T cells. About four fifths of 300 to 450 genotyped donors fell in the Caucasian-associated ancestry cluster.

Study-level points and caveats: Most of the CMV-associated TCR beta chains (in a later analysis) appeared to be HLA-restricted. Researchers reported that a few CMV-associated chains were confirmed in vitro as CMV antigen-specific.

Both 60 Vbeta primers and 13 Jbeta primers went into the PCR. Generated by immunoSEQ multiplex PCR, the TCRdb table keeps only in-frame clones and is missing some. Of some 170,000 clones in the sample, 80% to 90% were seen once. Input material: PBMCs. The gene calls are TRBV6-6 and TRBJ2-1; 8 bases line up with TRBD2. The origin of this receptor is a woman younger than 35 in good health and CMV-seronegative. CDR3 nucleotides: TGTGCCAGCAGGAAACAGCGGGAGTCCGCCAATGAGCAGTTCTTC. Amino acid sequence: CASRKQRESANEQFF.